Listed below are T cell receptor beta chains from one sample, sequenced in a study of cytomegalovirus exposure and HLA in healthy donors. Profiling relied on immunoSEQ multiplex PCR, and the TCRdb table lists in-frame clones only, not all of them. The sample shows 120,000 to 150,000 clones, over 80% of them seen only once. The sequenced sample was PBMCs. These receptor sequences come from a female donor in good health and CMV-seronegative. Each CDR3 is given with its conserved first and last residue. D genes are given only for firm matches. The size field is filled for only some rows; it gives once, few, many or a size class.

>TRBV29-1|.|.|TRBJ1-4
CSGRVPTNEKLFF
TGCAGCGGAAGAGTACCAACTAATGAAAAACTGTTTTTT
>TRBV29-1|TRBD2|.|TRBJ2-5
CSVETGGTYGQYF
TGCAGCGTTGAAACGGGAGGAACCTACGGGCAGTACTTC
>TRBV7-9|TRBD1|.|TRBJ1-1
CASAWTGGNTEAFF
TGTGCCAGCGCCTGGACAGGGGGAAACACTGAAGCTTTCTTT
>TRBV28|TRBD1|.|TRBJ2-7
CASRASFRGSEQYF
TGTGCCAGCAGGGCTAGCTTCAGGGGGAGCGAGCAGTACTTC
>TRBV6-5|.|.|TRBJ1-1
CASSNQAGYTEAFF
TGTGCCAGCAGTAATCAGGCGGGGTACACTGAAGCTTTCTTT
>TRBV14|.|.|TRBJ1-2
CASSQDLSRPPGYTF
TGTGCCAGCAGCCAAGATCTTTCCAGGCCTCCTGGCTACACCTTC
>TRBV6-5|TRBD1|few|TRBJ2-7
CASSYSGTGTYEQYF
TGTGCCAGCAGTTACTCAGGGACAGGGACCTACGAGCAGTACTTC
>TRBV5-6|TRBD1|.|TRBJ2-7
CASTLQGWHEQYF
TGTGCCAGCACCTTACAGGGGTGGCACGAGCAGTACTTC
>TRBV4-1|.|.|TRBJ2-7
CASSHDQAEFYEQYF
TGCGCCAGCAGCCACGATCAAGCCGAATTCTACGAGCAGTACTTC
>TRBV6-1|TRBD2|once|TRBJ2-7
CASSERLGILAGGFYEQYF
TGTGCCAGCAGTGAAAGGTTGGGGATTCTAGCGGGAGGTTTCTACGAGCAGTACTTC
>TRBV7-9|TRBD1|.|TRBJ1-2
CASSFVQGANYGYTF
TGTGCCAGCAGCTTTGTTCAGGGGGCGAACTATGGCTACACCTTC
>TRBV5-1|TRBD1|.|TRBJ1-4
CASSGAPRDRAEKLFF
TGCGCCAGCAGTGGGGCCCCCCGGGACAGGGCTGAAAAACTGTTTTTT
>TRBV27|.|.|TRBJ1-5
CASSLNSLYSNQPQHF
TGTGCCAGCAGTTTAAACAGCCTTTATAGCAATCAGCCCCAGCATTTT
>TRBV11-3|TRBD1|.|TRBJ2-3
CASSPSGTGTDTQYF
TGTGCCAGCAGCCCGTCCGGGACAGGCACAGATACGCAGTATTTT
>TRBV6-6|TRBD2|.|TRBJ2-5
CAGGLAGAETQYF
TGTGCCGGGGGACTAGCGGGAGCAGAGACCCAGTACTTC
>TRBV2|TRBD1|.|TRBJ1-2
CASSIPGQEKINYGYTF
TGTGCCAGCAGTATCCCGGGACAGGAAAAAATTAACTATGGCTACACCTTC
>TRBV29-1|TRBD1|.|TRBJ2-7
CSASTGQAYEQYF
TGCAGCGCAAGCACTGGACAGGCTTACGAGCAGTACTTC
>TRBV7-2|TRBD2|.|TRBJ2-7
CASSLASGSYEQYF
TGTGCCAGCAGCTTAGCCAGCGGGAGCTACGAGCAGTACTTC
>TRBV5-1|TRBD2|.|TRBJ2-3
CASIREGTDTQYF
TGCGCCAGCATCCGGGAGGGGACAGATACGCAGTATTTT